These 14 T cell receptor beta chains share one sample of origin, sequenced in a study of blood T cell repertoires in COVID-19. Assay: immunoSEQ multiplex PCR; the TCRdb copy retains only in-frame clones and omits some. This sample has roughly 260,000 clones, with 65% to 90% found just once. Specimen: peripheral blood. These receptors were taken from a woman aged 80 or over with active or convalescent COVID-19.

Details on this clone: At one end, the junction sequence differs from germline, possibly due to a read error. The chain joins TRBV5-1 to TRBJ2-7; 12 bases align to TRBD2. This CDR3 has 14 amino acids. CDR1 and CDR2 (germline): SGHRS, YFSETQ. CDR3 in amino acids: CASSLELAGGHPDF. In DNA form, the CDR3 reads TGCGCCAGCAGCTTGGAACTAGCGGGAGGCCACCCGGACTTC.

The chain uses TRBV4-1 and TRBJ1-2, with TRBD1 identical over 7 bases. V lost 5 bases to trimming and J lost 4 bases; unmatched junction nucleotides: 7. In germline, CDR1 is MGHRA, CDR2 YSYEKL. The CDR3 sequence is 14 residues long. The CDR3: CASSKAGGSYGYTF. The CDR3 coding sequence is TGCGCCAGCAGCAAAGCAGGGGGGAGCTATGGCTACACCTTC.

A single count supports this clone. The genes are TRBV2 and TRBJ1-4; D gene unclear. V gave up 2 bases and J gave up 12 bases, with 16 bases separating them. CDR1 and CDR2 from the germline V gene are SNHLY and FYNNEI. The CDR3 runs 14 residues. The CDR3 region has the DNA TGTGCCAGCAGTGAATCAGGACTCCTGAAGGAACTGTTTTTT. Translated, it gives CASSESGLLKELFF.

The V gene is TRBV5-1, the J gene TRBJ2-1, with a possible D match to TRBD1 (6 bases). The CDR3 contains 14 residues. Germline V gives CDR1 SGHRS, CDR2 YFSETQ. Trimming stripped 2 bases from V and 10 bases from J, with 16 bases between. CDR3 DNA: TGCGCCAGCAGCTTCGAACAGGGATTCGAGGAGCAGTTCTTC. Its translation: CASSFEQGFEEQFF.

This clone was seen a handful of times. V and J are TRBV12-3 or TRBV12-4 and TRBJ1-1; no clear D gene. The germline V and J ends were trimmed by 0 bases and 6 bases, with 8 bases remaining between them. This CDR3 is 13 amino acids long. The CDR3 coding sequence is TGTGCCAGCAGTTTAGCGCTATTGGCTGAAGCTTTCTTT. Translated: CASSLALLAEAFF.

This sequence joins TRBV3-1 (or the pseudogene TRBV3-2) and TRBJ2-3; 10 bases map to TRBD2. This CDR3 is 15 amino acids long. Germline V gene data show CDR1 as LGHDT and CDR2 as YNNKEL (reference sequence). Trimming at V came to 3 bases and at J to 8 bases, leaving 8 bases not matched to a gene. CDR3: CASSQGYSGRGTQYF. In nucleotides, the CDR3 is TGTGCCAGCAGCCAGGGGTACAGCGGGAGGGGTACGCAGTATTTT.

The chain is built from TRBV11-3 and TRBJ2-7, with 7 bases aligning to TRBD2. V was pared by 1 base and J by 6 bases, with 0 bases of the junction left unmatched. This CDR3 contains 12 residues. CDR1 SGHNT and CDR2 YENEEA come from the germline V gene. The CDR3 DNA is TGTGCCAGCAGCTTAGCGGGAGGCGAGCAGTACTTC. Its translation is CASSLAGGEQYF.

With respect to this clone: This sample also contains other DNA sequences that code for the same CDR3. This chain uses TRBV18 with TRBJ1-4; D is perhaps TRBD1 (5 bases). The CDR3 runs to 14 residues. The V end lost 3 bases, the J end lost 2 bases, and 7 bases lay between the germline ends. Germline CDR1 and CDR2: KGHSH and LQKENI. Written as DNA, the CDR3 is TGTGCCAGCTCACCGGGGGGGACTAATGAAAAACTGTTTTTT. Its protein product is CASSPGGTNEKLFF.

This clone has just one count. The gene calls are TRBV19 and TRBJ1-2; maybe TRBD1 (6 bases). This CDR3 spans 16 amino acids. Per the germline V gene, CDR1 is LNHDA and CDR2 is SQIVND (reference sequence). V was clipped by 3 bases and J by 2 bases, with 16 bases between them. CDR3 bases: TGTGCCAGTAGTATTTCCCCTCAGGGGACGAACTATGGCTACACCTTC. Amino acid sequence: CASSISPQGTNYGYTF.

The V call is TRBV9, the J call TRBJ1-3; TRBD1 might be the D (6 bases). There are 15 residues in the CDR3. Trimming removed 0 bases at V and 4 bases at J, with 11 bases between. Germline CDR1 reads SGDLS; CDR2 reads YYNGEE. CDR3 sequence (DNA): TGTGCCAGCAGCGTAGGGCAGGGGATCGGAAACACCATATATTTT. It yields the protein CASSVGQGIGNTIYF. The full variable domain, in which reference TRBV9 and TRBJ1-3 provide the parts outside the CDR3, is DSGVTQTPKHLITATGQRVTLRCSPRSGDLSVYWYQQSLDQGLQFLIQYYNGEERAKGNILERFSAQQFPDLHSELNLSSLELGDSALYFCASSVGQGIGNTIYFGEGSWLTVV.

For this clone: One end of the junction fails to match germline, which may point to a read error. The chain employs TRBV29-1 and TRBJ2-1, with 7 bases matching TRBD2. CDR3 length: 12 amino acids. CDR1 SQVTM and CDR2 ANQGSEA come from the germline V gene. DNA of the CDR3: TGCAGCGTAGGAGGGACTACCAATGGGCAGTTCTTC. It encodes CSVGGTTNGQFF.

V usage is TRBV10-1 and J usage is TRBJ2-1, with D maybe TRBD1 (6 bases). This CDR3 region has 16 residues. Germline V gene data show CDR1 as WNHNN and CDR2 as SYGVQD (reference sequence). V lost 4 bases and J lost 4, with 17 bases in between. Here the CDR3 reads CASSGSQGKAYNEQFF. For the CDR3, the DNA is TGCGCCAGCAGTGGTTCACAGGGAAAGGCGTACAATGAGCAGTTCTTC.

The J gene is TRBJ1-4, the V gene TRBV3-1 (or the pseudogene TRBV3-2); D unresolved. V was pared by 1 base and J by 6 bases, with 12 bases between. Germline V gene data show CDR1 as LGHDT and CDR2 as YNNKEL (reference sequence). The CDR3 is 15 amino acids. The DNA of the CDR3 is TGTGCCAGCAGCCAAGGGCGTTGGGAGGATGAAAAACTGTTTTTT. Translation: CASSQGRWEDEKLFF.

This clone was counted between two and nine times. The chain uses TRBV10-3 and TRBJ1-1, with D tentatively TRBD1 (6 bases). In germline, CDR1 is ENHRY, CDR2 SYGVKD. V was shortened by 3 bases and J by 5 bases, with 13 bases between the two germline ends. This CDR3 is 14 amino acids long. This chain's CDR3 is CAISEGGAGTEAFF. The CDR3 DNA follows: TGTGCCATCAGTGAAGGGGGGGCCGGGACTGAAGCTTTCTTT.